This T cell receptor beta chain was recorded in a study of cytomegalovirus exposure and HLA in healthy donors. Background on the study: The 130 or so validation repertoires, a later analysis reported, used the same platform as the roughly 660 repertoires from the first cohort.

Here immunoSEQ multiplex PCR was the method, and the copy in TCRdb shows in-frame clones only, minus some. This table has roughly 68,000 clones, around 89% appearing once. The CDR3 loop spans 14 amino acids. Germline CDR1 MNHEY, CDR2 SMNVEV (reference sequence). V lost 8 bases, J lost 6 bases, and 12 bases stayed unmatched. The source is a woman aged 18-29 years in good health and CMV-seronegative. The sequenced sample was PBMCs. The V and J genes are TRBV27 and TRBJ2-5, with 7 bases that match TRBD2. CDR3 region: CASVGGPKRKTQYF. The DNA for the CDR3 is TGTGCCAGCGTGGGAGGGCCGAAGCGGAAGACCCAGTACTTC.